The 20 T cell receptor beta chains below all came from one sample that was sequenced in a study of T cell responses to AZD1222 COVID-19 vaccine. The table came from immunoSEQ multiplex PCR; TCRdb's copy has only in-frame clones and leaves some out. The sample contains around 160,000 clones, about 89% of which appear only once. Specimen: peripheral blood, collected 28 days after the second AZD1222 dose. The receptor source for this set is an adult who received the AZD1222 COVID-19 vaccine.

The rearrangement uses TRBV27 and TRBJ2-2; 12 bases align to TRBD2. Trimming at V came to 6 bases and at J to 5 bases, leaving 25 bases not matched to a gene. CDR3 length: 22 residues. CDR1 and CDR2 (germline): MNHEY, SMNVEV (reference sequence). Here the CDR3 reads CASSLRSPPRASGRAGTGELFF. CDR3 nucleotide sequence: TGTGCCAGCAGCCTCCGTTCCCCCCCCCGAGCTAGCGGGAGGGCCGGGACCGGGGAGCTGTTTTTT.

V is TRBV14 and J is TRBJ2-1; perhaps D is TRBD1 or TRBD2 (7 bases each). The germline gives CDR1 SGHDN, CDR2 FVKESK. Trimming removed 0 bases from V and 5 bases from J, with 17 bases in between. The CDR3 loop spans 17 amino acids. The chain's CDR3 is CASSQDRGGGRNNEQFF. DNA of the CDR3: TGTGCCAGCAGCCAAGATCGGGGAGGGGGCAGGAACAATGAGCAGTTCTTC. The entire variable domain, with the rest obtained from reference TRBV14 and TRBJ2-1, is as follows: EAGVTQFPSHSVIEKGQTVTLRCDPISGHDNLYWYRRVMGKEIKFLLHFVKESKQDESGMPNNRFLAERTGGTYSTLKVQPAELEDSGVYFCASSQDRGGGRNNEQFFGPGTRLTVL.

In the case of this clone: This may arise from a read error, as a much more abundant clone is one base away. The sample has other DNA sequences that encode this CDR3 too. The V and J genes are TRBV6-6 and TRBJ2-2; D may correspond to TRBD1 or TRBD2 (6 bases each). The CDR3 sequence is 15 residues long. The V end lost 0 bases, the J end lost 6 bases, and 11 bases lay between the germline ends. The germline CDR1 and CDR2 sequences are MNHNY and SVGAGI (reference sequence). CDR3 sequence reads: CASSYSRGGPGELFF. The CDR3 nucleotides are TGTGCCAGCAGTTACTCGCGTGGGGGGCCCGGGGAGCTGTTTTTT.

Remarks on this clone: In the same sample, other DNA sequences code for this CDR3. The chain recombines TRBV6-5 with TRBJ1-1; 7 bases are shared with TRBD1. CDR3 length: 11 amino acids. Germline CDR1 reads MNHEY; CDR2 reads SVGAGI. Unmatched junction bases numbered 1, after V lost 5 bases and J lost 7 bases. The CDR3 DNA sequence: TGTGCCAGCAGTCGACAGGGTGAAGCTTTCTTT. This translates into CASSRQGEAFF.

The chain uses TRBV7-2 and TRBJ2-7, with D possibly matching TRBD2 (6 bases). V was shortened by 3 bases and J by 4 bases, with 13 bases between the two germline ends. Looked up from germline, CDR1 is SGHTA and CDR2 is FQGNSA. The CDR3 is made up of 14 amino acids. CDR3 loop: CASSFRGTRYEQYF. CDR3 sequence (DNA): TGTGCCAGCAGCTTTCGGGGGACGCGATACGAGCAGTACTTC.

This chain uses TRBV7-9 with TRBJ1-6; 9 bases map to TRBD1. Trimming removed 1 base from V and 9 bases from J; junction bases left unmatched: 10. The germline V gene has CDR1 SEHNR and CDR2 FQNEAQ (reference sequence). The CDR3 consists of 17 residues. CDR3 residues: CASSLGGTGGYASPLHF. The CDR3, as DNA: TGTGCCAGCAGCTTAGGGGGTACAGGGGGCTATGCTTCACCCCTCCACTTT.

This clone has a single count. The chain employs TRBV19 and TRBJ2-5; perhaps TRBD2 as D (6 bases). CDR3 length: 14 residues. The germline V gene has CDR1 LNHDA and CDR2 SQIVND (reference sequence). Trimming left V 6 bases short and J 7 bases short, with 18 bases between. The CDR3 bases are TGTGCCAGTAGGGGACTGGAGGATGGCGGGACCCAGTACTTC. This encodes CASRGLEDGGTQYF. The variable domain in full, completed from reference TRBV19 and TRBJ2-5, reads DGGITQSPKYLFRKEGQNVTLSCEQNLNHDAMYWYRQDPGQGLRLIYYSQIVNDFQKGDIAEGYSVSREKKESFPLTVTSAQKNPTAFYLCASRGLEDGGTQYFGPGTRLLVL.

The chain has TRBV30 and TRBJ2-3, with unresolved D. The CDR3 contains 15 residues. Looked up from germline, CDR1 is GTSNPN and CDR2 is SVGIG (reference sequence). V lost 0 bases and J 2 bases, leaving 12 bases between the germline ends. The CDR3 region is CAWSVGKTPTDTQYF. CDR3 coding DNA: TGTGCCTGGAGTGTAGGAAAAACCCCCACAGATACGCAGTATTTT. The full variable domain, its missing parts supplied by reference TRBV30 and TRBJ2-3, is SQTIHQWPATLVQPVGSPLSLECTVEGTSNPNLYWYRQAAGRGLQLLFYSVGIGQISSEVPQNLSASRPQDRQFILSSKKLLLSDSGFYLCAWSVGKTPTDTQYFGPGTRLTVL.

CDR3 protein: CASSLGPGQLNTIYF. DNA for the CDR3: TGTGCCAGCAGCTTGGGTCCAGGGCAGTTAAACACCATATATTTT. The genes are TRBV5-4 and TRBJ1-3; possible D gene TRBD1, 5 bases. CDR1 is SGHNT, CDR2 YYREEE, per germline (reference sequence). The V end was cut by 0 bases, the J end by 6 bases, with 13 bases between. The CDR3 is 15 amino acids.

The DNA for the CDR3 is TGTGCCAGCAGCTCGCCAGGGCAAGAGACCCAGTACTTC. Its translation: CASSSPGQETQYF. This chain links TRBV7-9 with TRBJ2-5, with D perhaps matching TRBD1 (5 bases). With 4 bases removed from V and 2 bases from J, the gap between germline ends came to 8 bases. Per germline, CDR1 SEHNR and CDR2 FQNEAQ (reference sequence). The CDR3 runs to 13 residues.

The J gene is TRBJ1-2, the V gene TRBV30; tentative D call: TRBD1 (5 bases). Trimming took off 3 bases at V and 2 bases at J, with 19 bases between the two ends. The germline V gene has CDR1 GTSNPN and CDR2 SVGIG (reference sequence). The CDR3 spans 16 residues. CDR3 sequence reads: CAWSPVLNRQNYGYTF. CDR3 DNA: TGTGCCTGGAGCCCGGTGTTAAATAGACAGAACTATGGCTACACCTTC.

The rearrangement uses TRBV30 and TRBJ1-4; D call uncertain. The ends were cut back, 5 bases at V and 8 bases at J, with 12 bases in the middle. CDR1 GTSNPN and CDR2 SVGIG come from the germline V gene (reference sequence). CDR3 length: 12 amino acids. The CDR3 sequence is CAWEETGEKLFF. CDR3 in DNA: TGTGCCTGGGAGGAAACTGGGGAAAAACTGTTTTTT.

The chain joins TRBV7-9 to TRBJ2-7; no reliable D call. Germline V CDR1 and CDR2: SEHNR, FQNEAQ (reference sequence). There are 13 residues in the CDR3. Trimming took 0 bases from V and 1 from J, leaving 4 bases between them. The CDR3 loop is CASSLAGSYEQYF. The CDR3 bases are TGTGCCAGCAGCTTAGCCGGGTCCTACGAGCAGTACTTC.

This clone was seen once. The chain has TRBV5-4 and TRBJ2-7; 7 bases agree with TRBD2. Germline trimming cut 4 bases from V and 5 bases from J; bases unmatched to any gene: 9. This CDR3 contains 14 residues. Germline CDR1 is SGHNT and CDR2 is YYREEE (reference sequence). The CDR3 coding sequence is TGTGCCAGCAGCCGGCTCGGGAGGTACCACGAGCAGTACTTC. Its translation is CASSRLGRYHEQYF.

The chain carries TRBV19 and TRBJ1-2; weak D call: TRBD1 (5 bases). V lost 0 bases, J lost 0 bases, and 14 bases lay in between. This CDR3 region has 17 residues. The V gene's germline CDR1 is LNHDA and CDR2 SQIVND (reference sequence). CDR3 sequence: CASSIDTLDSANYGYTF. The CDR3 nucleotides read TGTGCCAGTAGTATAGACACCCTAGACAGCGCTAACTATGGCTACACCTTC.

This clone was seen only a few times. J is TRBJ1-4 and V is TRBV29-1; D perhaps matches TRBD1 (5 bases). This CDR3 is built from 13 residues. V lost 6 bases to trimming and J lost 8 bases, with 16 bases between them. Germline CDR1 and CDR2: SQVTM and ANQGSEA. The CDR3, as DNA: TGCAGCGTCGGTGGGGCGCTGGGGGAAAAACTGTTTTTT. Protein sequence: CSVGGALGEKLFF.

The V gene is TRBV19, the J gene TRBJ1-1; D not resolved. The CDR3 contains 14 residues. Germline CDR1 and CDR2: LNHDA and SQIVND (reference sequence). V was trimmed by 0 bases and J by 2 bases, leaving 7 bases between them. CDR3 sequence reads: CASSIDRQNTEAFF. CDR3 nucleotide sequence: TGTGCCAGTAGTATAGATCGACAAAACACTGAAGCTTTCTTT.

The CDR3 spells CASSLGQGAHSNQPQHF. CDR3 in DNA: TGTGCCAGCAGCTTGGGACAGGGCGCTCATAGCAATCAGCCCCAGCATTTT. This sequence joins TRBV5-5 and TRBJ1-5; 7 bases are a match to TRBD1. The J segment lost 0 bases and the V segment lost 0 bases, leaving 6 bases of the junction unmatched. Germline lookup yields CDR1 SGHKS and CDR2 YYEKEE (reference sequence). This CDR3 spans 17 amino acids. Together with reference TRBV5-5 and TRBJ1-5, the CDR3 gives the full variable domain: DAGVTQSPTHLIKTRGQQVTLRCSPISGHKSVSWYQQVLGQGPQFIFQYYEKEERGRGNFPDRFSARQFPNYSSELNVNALLLGDSALYLCASSLGQGAHSNQPQHFGDGTRLSIL.

The rearrangement joins TRBV3-1 (or the pseudogene TRBV3-2) to TRBJ2-2; D not certain. Germline-derived CDR1 and CDR2 are LGHDT and YNNKEL (reference sequence). This CDR3 contains 13 residues. Between the trimmed V and J ends, which lost 1 base and 9 bases, there was a span of 9 bases. The CDR3 here is CASSQGQQRELFF. The CDR3, as DNA: TGTGCCAGCAGCCAAGGTCAGCAAAGGGAGCTGTTTTTT.

The count of this clone is one. The chain recombines TRBV4-3 with TRBJ2-5, with 7 bases lining up with TRBD2. Germline CDR1 reads LGHNA; CDR2 reads YSLEER. V lost 0 bases, J lost 7 bases, and 8 bases stayed unmatched. The CDR3 length is 15 residues. The CDR3 nucleotides read TGCGCCAGCAGCCAAGAGGGGCTAGCGGCAGCGACCCAGTACTTC. This encodes CASSQEGLAAATQYF.